One and the same sample provided the 25 T cell receptor beta chains below, sequenced in a study of long-term antiretroviral therapy in people with HIV. It was version v3.0 of the immunoSEQ assay that was run at survey level. Here immunoSEQ multiplex PCR was the method, and the copy in TCRdb shows in-frame clones only, minus some. The sample shows 17,000 or so clones, about 80% of them seen only once. Sequenced material: unsorted PBMCs, taken 0.3 years before starting antiretroviral therapy. Receptors originate from a man aged 45-65 years with HIV.

This chain uses TRBV4-3 with TRBJ1-4; no firm D call. Germline lookup yields CDR1 LGHNA and CDR2 YSLEER. This CDR3 is 15 amino acids long. V dropped 0 bases and J dropped 3 bases, with 8 bases sitting between them. CDR3 sequence reads: CASSQDWLANEKLFF. CDR3 coding DNA: TGCGCCAGCAGCCAAGATTGGTTAGCTAATGAAAAACTGTTTTTT.

This rearrangement joins TRBV5-5 to TRBJ2-1; D might be TRBD2 (6 bases). V dropped 3 bases and J dropped 4 bases, with 20 bases sitting between them. This CDR3 region has 17 residues. The V gene's germline CDR1 is SGHKS and CDR2 YYEKEE (reference sequence). The chain's CDR3 is CASSSPVGHGGYNEQFF. Here the CDR3 DNA reads TGTGCCAGCAGCTCCCCGGTTGGCCACGGAGGGTACAATGAGCAGTTCTTC.

The chain employs TRBV13 and TRBJ2-7, with 7 bases lining up with TRBD2. Per germline, CDR1 PRHDT and CDR2 FYEKMQ (reference sequence). This CDR3 has 16 amino acids. With 5 bases clipped from V and 4 bases from J, the junction kept 14 bases outside the gene matches. The CDR3 here is CASSPPRRGLIYEQYF. The CDR3, as DNA: TGTGCCAGCAGCCCCCCCCGCCGGGGACTAATATACGAGCAGTACTTC.

The chain carries TRBV28 and TRBJ2-7; 12 nucleotides match TRBD2. After removal of 5 bases from V and 7 bases from J, the junction contained 3 bases not matched to a gene. The germline V gene encodes CDR1 MDHEN and CDR2 SYDVKM. The CDR3 runs to 13 residues. CDR3 amino acids: CASSPGLAGEQYF. In DNA, the CDR3 is TGTGCCAGCAGTCCAGGACTAGCGGGGGAGCAGTACTTC.

This clone has only a few counts. The chain couples TRBV5-4 to TRBJ2-7; maybe TRBD1 (6 bases). Germline CDR1 and CDR2: SGHNT and YYREEE (reference sequence). Trimming removed 0 bases at V and 1 base at J, with 17 bases between. The length of the CDR3 is 17 residues. CDR3 protein: CASSLAPPRDKSYEQYF. The CDR3 coding sequence is TGTGCCAGCAGCTTGGCCCCACCCCGGGACAAATCCTACGAGCAGTACTTC.

This chain links TRBV5-1 with TRBJ1-4, with TRBD1 identical over 7 bases. The CDR3 totals 16 residues. J was trimmed by 7 bases and V by 0 bases; bases with no gene match: 9. CDR1 SGHRS and CDR2 YFSETQ come from the germline V gene. Here the CDR3 DNA reads TGCGCCAGCAGCTTGGGACAGGGTTTGTTGTTTGAAAAACTGTTTTTT. It codes for CASSLGQGLLFEKLFF.

This clone was counted once. The chain uses TRBV11-2 and TRBJ2-7; D gene ambiguous. From germline, CDR1 is SGHAT and CDR2 FQNNGV. The CDR3 has 13 amino acids. V gave up 5 bases and J gave up 2 bases, with 10 bases separating them. This CDR3 is CASSTSRTYEQYF. In nucleotides, the CDR3 is TGTGCCAGCAGCACCTCGAGGACCTACGAGCAGTACTTC. Supplemented by reference TRBV11-2 and TRBJ2-7, the full variable domain reads EAGVAQSPRYKIIEKRQSVAFWCNPISGHATLYWYQQILGQGPKLLIQFQNNGVVDDSQLPKDRFSAERLKGVDSTLKIQPAKLEDSAVYLCASSTSRTYEQYFGPGTRLTVT.

The CDR3 spells CASSLGQGLADTQYF. The CDR3 coding sequence is TGCGCCAGCAGCTTGGGACAGGGGCTTGCGGATACGCAGTATTTT. V gene TRBV5-1 combines with J gene TRBJ2-3, with TRBD1 matching over 8 bases. V gave up 0 bases and J gave up 6 bases; unmatched junction bases: 6. The germline V gene encodes CDR1 SGHRS and CDR2 YFSETQ. The CDR3 consists of 15 residues.

This sequence joins TRBV28 and TRBJ1-2, with 7 bases fitting TRBD1. This CDR3 is built from 20 residues. CDR1 and CDR2 from the germline V gene are MDHEN and SYDVKM. Unmatched junction bases numbered 26, after V lost 4 bases and J lost 6 bases. Written as DNA, the CDR3 is TGTGCCAGCAGTTCGATAATTAAACAGGGGACCCAGCCCTCTATGCATGGCTACACCTTC. It codes for CASSSIIKQGTQPSMHGYTF.

The chain combines TRBV6-5 with TRBJ2-7; 10 bases are shared with TRBD1. This CDR3 comprises 14 residues. The V segment lost 5 bases and the J segment 6 bases; nucleotides outside the gene matches: 7. Germline V lookup: CDR1 MNHEY, CDR2 SVGAGI. The CDR3 DNA sequence: TGTGCCAGCAGTCCGGGACAGGGGACTGGCGAGCAGTACTTC. Translating gives CASSPGQGTGEQYF.

This chain uses TRBV11-3 with TRBJ2-2; 8 nucleotides align to TRBD1. This CDR3 comprises 15 residues. V trimming: 5 bases; J trimming: 6 bases; junction bases outside the gene matches: 8. Germline CDR1 is SGHNT and CDR2 is YENEEA. CDR3 residues: CASSRTSGGSGELFF. The CDR3 nucleotides read TGTGCCAGCAGCCGCACCTCAGGGGGCTCCGGGGAGCTGTTTTTT.

The chain employs TRBV2 and TRBJ2-4, with TRBD1 matching over 7 bases. Germline V CDR1 and CDR2: SNHLY, FYNNEI. CDR3 length: 12 residues. Trimming took 6 bases from V and 8 from J; bases not matched to a gene: 4. The CDR3 spells CASRDRWYIQYF. CDR3 sequence (DNA): TGTGCCAGCAGGGACAGGTGGTACATTCAGTACTTC.

The gene calls are TRBV10-3 and TRBJ1-3; D perhaps matches TRBD1 (6 bases). The germline V and J ends were trimmed by 6 bases and 2 bases, with 11 bases remaining between them. CDR3 length: 14 residues. Germline loops: CDR1 ENHRY, CDR2 SYGVKD. The CDR3: CAIRGTGTGNTIYF. The CDR3 region has the DNA TGTGCCATCAGGGGAACAGGGACTGGAAACACCATATATTTT.

The chain uses TRBV28 and TRBJ2-7; D gene unclear. The CDR3 has 14 amino acids. In germline, CDR1 is MDHEN, CDR2 SYDVKM. V was pared by 5 bases and J by 0 bases, with 11 bases between. The CDR3 region has the DNA TGTGCCAGCAGTGCAGACGCCGACTCCTACGAGCAGTACTTC. This codes for CASSADADSYEQYF.

The V and J genes are TRBV19 and TRBJ2-1, with 8 bases identical to TRBD1. The CDR3 covers 17 residues. CDR1 and CDR2 (germline): LNHDA, SQIVND (reference sequence). V shed 3 bases and J 2 bases; nucleotides not matched to a gene: 9. The CDR3 protein is CASSIYKGTGAYNEQFF. CDR3 bases: TGTGCCAGTAGTATCTACAAGGGGACAGGTGCCTACAATGAGCAGTTCTTC.

The chain combines TRBV7-8 with TRBJ1-5, with D possibly matching TRBD1 (5 bases). Trimming removed 0 bases at V and 1 base at J, with 10 bases between. Germline CDR1 is SGHVS and CDR2 is FQNEAQ. The CDR3 consists of 16 residues. The CDR3: CASSLARTQSNQPQHF. Here the CDR3 DNA reads TGTGCCAGCAGCTTAGCGAGGACACAGAGCAATCAGCCCCAGCATTTT.

This rearrangement joins TRBV4-3 to TRBJ1-1; 8 bases are shared with TRBD1. CDR1 is LGHNA, CDR2 YSLEER, per germline. V was clipped by 4 bases and J by 3 bases; unmatched bases: 7. The CDR3 covers 15 residues. CDR3: CASSPRGPEDTEAFF. CDR3 DNA: TGCGCCAGCAGCCCCAGGGGGCCAGAGGACACTGAAGCTTTCTTT.

Turning to this clone: The junction and the germline gene differ at one end; a read error may be behind it. The chain joins TRBV11-2 to TRBJ2-3, with 8 positions matching TRBD2. The V gene's germline CDR1 is SGHAT and CDR2 FQNNGV. The CDR3 runs 14 residues. In DNA, the CDR3 is TGTGCCAGCAGCTCGGGGGGGGGCACGGATACGCAGTATTTT. Residues: CASSSGGGTDTQYF.

This rearrangement joins TRBV4-1 to TRBJ1-4; D is perhaps TRBD1 (5 bases). The CDR3 runs 17 residues. Germline V lookup: CDR1 MGHRA, CDR2 YSYEKL. Trimming pared 0 bases from V and 8 bases from J, leaving 19 bases between. Here the CDR3 reads CASSQDIIGAREEKLFF. Written as DNA, the CDR3 is TGCGCCAGCAGCCAAGACATAATTGGGGCGCGAGAAGAAAAACTGTTTTTT.

The rearrangement uses TRBV6-6 and TRBJ2-1, with TRBD1 matching 9 bases. The CDR3 consists of 15 residues. The junction had 6 bases not matched to a gene; V was cut back by 6 bases and J by 3 bases. Per germline, CDR1 MNHNY and CDR2 SVGAGI (reference sequence). The CDR3 DNA is TGTGCCAGCAGATCCCCGGGACAGGGCTACAATGAGCAGTTCTTC. Its protein product is CASRSPGQGYNEQFF.

This rearrangement joins TRBV4-1 to TRBJ2-1; TRBD2 matches 10 bases. The CDR3 has 15 amino acids. The germline CDR1 and CDR2 sequences are MGHRA and YSYEKL. V was pared by 0 bases and J by 8 bases, with 4 bases of the junction left unmatched. CDR3 protein: CASSQDTSGVDEQFF. Written as DNA, the CDR3 is TGCGCCAGCAGCCAAGATACTAGCGGGGTCGATGAGCAGTTCTTC.

The chain couples TRBV7-9 to TRBJ2-3, with TRBD2 matching over 9 bases. The CDR3 loop spans 14 amino acids. V was pared by 11 bases and J by 3 bases, with 9 bases of the junction left unmatched. CDR1 and CDR2 (germline): SEHNR, FQNEAQ (reference sequence). The CDR3 here is CAGQASGNTDTQYF. CDR3 coding DNA: TGTGCCGGTCAGGCTAGCGGGAATACAGATACGCAGTATTTT.

The genes are TRBV6-5 and TRBJ1-2, with 8 bases that match TRBD1. This CDR3 spans 15 amino acids. J lost 2 bases, V lost 2 bases, and 4 bases had no gene match. Germline V gives CDR1 MNHEY, CDR2 SVGAGI. CDR3 protein: CASSYGGQANYGYTF. The CDR3, as DNA: TGTGCCAGCAGTTACGGGGGACAGGCAAACTATGGCTACACCTTC.

The V and J genes are TRBV9 and TRBJ2-1, with D tentatively TRBD1 (6 bases). The CDR3 has 14 amino acids. V was trimmed by 5 bases and J by 6 bases, leaving 15 bases between them. Germline values: CDR1 SGDLS, CDR2 YYNGEE. The CDR3 DNA reads as TGTGCCAGCAGGTTCCGGGACAAGACCAATGAGCAGTTCTTC. Amino acids: CASRFRDKTNEQFF.

The chain links TRBV5-6 to TRBJ2-5, with TRBD2 matching 9 bases. Trimming removed 0 bases from V and 5 bases from J; junction bases left unmatched: 14. CDR3 size: 18 residues. Germline CDR1 SGHDT, CDR2 YYEEEE. The DNA of the CDR3 is TGTGCCAGCAGCTTGGTGGCGTGGCGGGAGGGAGCCCGTGAGACCCAGTACTTC. Amino acids: CASSLVAWREGARETQYF.